This entry lists 24 T cell receptor beta chains sequenced from one sample in a study of cytomegalovirus exposure and HLA in healthy donors. The protocol was immunoSEQ multiplex PCR, while the TCRdb copy is restricted to in-frame clones and leaves out a portion. This table holds roughly 150,000 clones, 88% found once. The specimen sequenced was PBMCs. These receptors originate from a man between 18 and 29 years old in good health and CMV-seronegative.

This rearrangement joins TRBV2 to TRBJ1-6, with TRBD1 identical over 7 bases. V lost 3 bases and J lost 10; bases outside the gene matches: 6. Germline lookup yields CDR1 SNHLY and CDR2 FYNNEI. This CDR3 has 14 residues. CDR3 nucleotides: TGTGCCAGCAGTGAGGACAGGACCCGGTCACCCCTCCACTTT. Amino acids: CASSEDRTRSPLHF. Together with reference TRBV2 and TRBJ1-6, the CDR3 gives the full variable domain: EPEVTQTPSHQVTQMGQEVILRCVPISNHLYFYWYRQILGQKVEFLVSFYNNEISEKSEIFDDQFSVERPDGSNFTLKIRSTKLEDSAMYFCASSEDRTRSPLHFGNGTRLTVT.

This clone was picked up one time. The CDR3, as DNA: TGTGCCAGCAGTTTATTTTCAGGGCGCGGAACCGGGGAGCTGTTTTTT. Translation gives CASSLFSGRGTGELFF. The chain links TRBV27 to TRBJ2-2; TRBD1 is a possible D gene (5 bases). In germline, CDR1 is MNHEY, CDR2 SMNVEV (reference sequence). The CDR3 contains 16 residues. The V gene lost 1 base and the J gene lost 5 bases, with 14 bases spanning the gap.

This sequence joins TRBV15 and TRBJ1-2; D perhaps matches TRBD1 (6 bases). Looked up from germline, CDR1 is LNHNV and CDR2 is YYDKDF (reference sequence). With 0 bases removed from V and 4 bases from J, the gap between germline ends came to 6 bases. The CDR3 consists of 13 residues. CDR3 nucleotides: TGTGCCACCAGCAGAGACAGGGGCTATGGCTACACCTTC. As protein: CATSRDRGYGYTF.

V gene TRBV2 combines with J gene TRBJ2-5, with TRBD2 matching over 9 bases. Germline trimming cut 6 bases from V and 4 bases from J; bases unmatched to any gene: 9. This CDR3 is built from 15 residues. Germline CDR1 SNHLY, CDR2 FYNNEI. The DNA for the CDR3 is TGTGCCAGCAGAGGGATGGCGGGGGGGCGAGAGACCCAGTACTTC. This translates into CASRGMAGGRETQYF.

The rearrangement joins TRBV28 to TRBJ2-5, with 7 positions matching TRBD2. The germline gives CDR1 MDHEN, CDR2 SYDVKM. The CDR3 loop spans 17 amino acids. Trimming cost V 2 bases and J 4 bases; bases outside gene matches: 13. DNA for the CDR3: TGTGCCAGCAGTTTAATCGGTGGGGAGGGGTCAAGAGAGACCCAGTACTTC. Amino acids: CASSLIGGEGSRETQYF.

The CDR3 sequence is CASSQPPGQGIHEQYF. The CDR3, as DNA: TGTGCCAGCAGCCAACCCCCGGGACAGGGGATCCACGAGCAGTACTTC. This chain joins TRBV4-2 and TRBJ2-7, with 10 nucleotides matching TRBD1. The CDR3 is made up of 16 amino acids. Germline V gene data show CDR1 as LGHNA and CDR2 as YNFKEQ. V lost 2 bases to trimming and J lost 5 bases; unmatched junction nucleotides: 9.

The V call is TRBV10-1, the J call TRBJ2-5; 7 bases match TRBD2. Germline CDR1 is WNHNN and CDR2 is SYGVQD (reference sequence). This CDR3 contains 14 residues. With 0 bases clipped from V and 7 bases from J, the junction kept 5 bases outside the gene matches. CDR3 loop: CASSESGGDRTQYF. For the CDR3, the DNA is TGCGCCAGCAGTGAGTCGGGAGGGGATCGGACCCAGTACTTC.

The chain uses TRBV4-2 and TRBJ2-1; D not certain. Germline lookup yields CDR1 LGHNA and CDR2 YNFKEQ. CDR3 length equals 13 residues. Trimming shortened V by 4 bases and J by 5 bases, and 9 bases separated the two germline ends. CDR3 in amino acids: CASSRSPDNEQFF. DNA of the CDR3: TGTGCCAGCAGCCGTTCCCCGGACAATGAGCAGTTCTTC.

Comments on this clone: The same CDR3 arises from other DNA sequences in this sample as well. The V gene is TRBV7-2, the J gene TRBJ2-7; 9 positions match TRBD2. V dropped 4 bases and J dropped 4; count of bases not matched to a gene: 2. The germline V gene has CDR1 SGHTA and CDR2 FQGNSA. This CDR3 has 13 amino acids. CDR3 DNA sequence: TGTGCCAGCAGCTCGGGACTAGCATACGAGCAGTACTTC. Protein: CASSSGLAYEQYF.

The table lists this clone with a count of one. The chain's CDR3 is CAISEFLQGLNTEAFF. The CDR3 nucleotides are TGTGCCATCAGTGAGTTTTTACAGGGTCTGAACACTGAAGCTTTCTTT. The rearrangement uses TRBV10-3 and TRBJ1-1; D perhaps matches TRBD1 (6 bases). The V end lost 1 base, the J end lost 0 bases, and 12 bases lay between the germline ends. Germline V CDR1 and CDR2: ENHRY, SYGVKD. This CDR3 region has 16 residues.

This chain joins TRBV19 and TRBJ1-5; 9 bases are a match to TRBD1. The germline CDR1 and CDR2 sequences are LNHDA and SQIVND (reference sequence). The CDR3 loop spans 14 amino acids. J was trimmed by 6 bases and V by 3 bases; bases with no gene match: 3. The CDR3 loop reads CASSIGTGTQPQHF. CDR3 DNA sequence: TGTGCCAGTAGTATTGGGACAGGGACTCAGCCCCAGCATTTT.

V usage is TRBV5-1 and J usage is TRBJ2-5; maybe TRBD1 (6 bases). Germline values: CDR1 SGHRS, CDR2 YFSETQ. Between the trimmed V and J ends, which lost 4 bases and 1 base, there was a span of 17 bases. This CDR3 has 16 residues. The CDR3 spells CASSPIMRQAQETQYF. For the CDR3, the DNA is TGCGCCAGCAGCCCGATCATGAGACAGGCCCAAGAGACCCAGTACTTC.

The chain uses TRBV6-6 and TRBJ2-2; 9 bases are a match to TRBD2. The V gene end was trimmed by 5 bases and the J gene end by 7 bases; junction bases not matched to a gene: 11. Germline V gene sequence: CDR1 MNHNY, CDR2 SVGAGI (reference sequence). CDR3 size: 16 residues. CDR3 in amino acids: CASSIPAGGVGGELFF. For the CDR3, the DNA is TGTGCCAGCAGTATTCCAGCGGGAGGCGTGGGCGGGGAGCTGTTTTTT.

The V call is TRBV7-8, the J call TRBJ2-3; D remains ambiguous. Germline V CDR1 and CDR2: SGHVS, FQNEAQ. This CDR3 has 12 residues. The ends were cut back, 8 bases at V and 0 bases at J, with 6 bases in the middle. The CDR3 DNA sequence: TGTGCCAGCGGAGACAGCACAGATACGCAGTATTTT. This sequence encodes CASGDSTDTQYF.

The rearrangement links TRBV28 to TRBJ1-2; 8 bases fit TRBD1. V shed 7 bases and J 4 bases; nucleotides not matched to a gene: 8. The CDR3 totals 14 residues. Germline V lookup: CDR1 MDHEN, CDR2 SYDVKM. Here the CDR3 reads CASTSKGTGYGYTF. In DNA form, the CDR3 reads TGTGCCAGCACCTCCAAGGGGACAGGCTATGGCTACACCTTC.

The J gene is TRBJ1-1, the V gene TRBV28; 10 bases agree with TRBD1. The CDR3 length is 13 residues. V shed 10 bases, J shed 3 bases, and the junction held 5 bases outside the gene matches. Germline lookup yields CDR1 MDHEN and CDR2 SYDVKM. CDR3 amino acids: CATLGTGDTEAFF. The CDR3 DNA reads as TGTGCCACCTTAGGGACAGGGGACACTGAAGCTTTCTTT.

The V gene is TRBV7-2, the J gene TRBJ2-1; unclear D gene. The V gene lost 1 base and the J gene lost 7 bases, with 11 bases spanning the gap. CDR1 and CDR2 from the germline V gene are SGHTA and FQGNSA. The CDR3 covers 14 residues. CDR3 nucleotide sequence: TGTGCCAGCAGCTTAGGCGCTCTGAGAAATGAGCAGTTCTTC. Its translation is CASSLGALRNEQFF.

The CDR3 DNA reads TGCGCCAGCAGCTTGGGTCAGGGGGGCACAGATACGCAGTATTTT. Its protein product is CASSLGQGGTDTQYF. The chain links TRBV5-1 to TRBJ2-3; 7 positions match TRBD1. This CDR3 is 15 amino acids long. CDR1 and CDR2 (germline): SGHRS, YFSETQ. J gave up 1 base and V 0 bases, and 2 bases lay outside the gene matches.

This chain joins TRBV5-1 and TRBJ2-2, with D possibly matching TRBD1 (6 bases). V was cut by 3 bases and J by 2 bases, with 8 bases left in between. CDR3 length equals 14 residues. Germline V CDR1 and CDR2: SGHRS, YFSETQ. The CDR3 DNA reads TGCGCCAGCAGCTGGGACACCAACACCGGGGAGCTGTTTTTT. Translating gives CASSWDTNTGELFF.

The chain is built from TRBV27 and TRBJ2-2; D call uncertain. The CDR3 runs to 16 residues. The V and J ends lost 1 base and 2 bases respectively, with 11 bases between them. CDR1 is MNHEY, CDR2 SMNVEV, per germline (reference sequence). As DNA, the CDR3 is TGTGCCAGCAGTTTATTTTCACTTGCAAACACCGGGGAGCTGTTTTTT. It specifies CASSLFSLANTGELFF.

V is TRBV10-3 and J is TRBJ1-3, with a possible D match to TRBD1 (5 bases). The CDR3 length is 14 residues. Germline-derived CDR1 and CDR2 are ENHRY and SYGVKD. The V and J ends lost 7 bases and 7 bases respectively, with 17 bases between them. Written as DNA, the CDR3 is TGTGCCATCACCCTGGGGACTGCCGGTAACACCATATATTTT. This codes for CAITLGTAGNTIYF.

The J gene is TRBJ2-1, the V gene TRBV29-1; TRBD2 agrees at 10 bases. V shed 7 bases and J 1 base; nucleotides not matched to a gene: 16. Germline values: CDR1 SQVTM, CDR2 ANQGSEA. The CDR3 sequence is 18 residues long. The CDR3 DNA reads TGCAGCGGAGGGGGGCAGCGAGCGGGAGGGCCATCCTACAATGAGCAGTTCTTC. Amino acid sequence: CSGGGQRAGGPSYNEQFF.

The V and J genes are TRBV5-6 and TRBJ2-1; D remains ambiguous. Germline V gives CDR1 SGHDT, CDR2 YYEEEE. Trimming removed 0 bases from V and 6 bases from J, with 16 bases in between. The CDR3 extends over 16 amino acids. CDR3 region: CASSLAQSVIPNEQFF. CDR3 nucleotides: TGTGCCAGCAGCTTGGCCCAGTCAGTCATCCCCAATGAGCAGTTCTTC.

The J gene is TRBJ2-7, the V gene TRBV6-5, with D tentatively TRBD2 (5 bases). CDR3 length equals 14 residues. Germline CDR1 and CDR2: MNHEY and SVGAGI. Trimming pared 7 bases from V and 2 bases from J, leaving 15 bases between. As DNA, the CDR3 is TGTGCCAGCAAGCCGGGGATTCGGACCTACGAGCAGTACTTC. This codes for CASKPGIRTYEQYF.